A single sample gave rise to the 18 T cell receptor beta chains below, sequenced in a study of blood T cell repertoires in COVID-19. Method: immunoSEQ multiplex PCR; TCRdb's copy keeps in-frame clones and lacks some. The data contain 200,000 to 250,000 clones, roughly 84% of them singletons. Sequencing used peripheral blood. These receptors were collected from a man in his forties or fifties who had recovered from COVID-19.

The chain joins TRBV6-5 to TRBJ2-5; TRBD1 matches 8 bases. Germline loops: CDR1 MNHEY, CDR2 SVGAGI. The ends lost 4 bases at V and 4 bases at J; junction bases unmatched: 2. The CDR3 consists of 13 residues. The CDR3 reads CASSFDRGETQYF. DNA for the CDR3: TGTGCCAGCAGTTTCGACAGGGGAGAGACCCAGTACTTC.

This clone was seen only a few times. The J gene is TRBJ1-5, the V gene TRBV10-1; 9 bases agree with TRBD1. The CDR3 has 16 amino acids. Germline V gene data show CDR1 as WNHNN and CDR2 as SYGVQD (reference sequence). With V trimmed by 5 bases and J by 7 bases, 12 bases remained unmatched. Here the CDR3 DNA reads TGCGCCAGCAGTAGCTGGGACAGGGCTGTAGGACAGCCCCAGCATTTT. Translated: CASSSWDRAVGQPQHF.

The rearrangement links TRBV11-2 to TRBJ2-5, with a tentative D call TRBD1 (6 bases). V lost 4 bases and J lost 5, with 14 bases in between. Germline lookup yields CDR1 SGHAT and CDR2 FQNNGV. This CDR3 comprises 14 residues. The CDR3 bases are TGTGCCAGCAGCTACCGCCAGGGGATGGAGACCCAGTACTTC. Translation gives CASSYRQGMETQYF.

The gene calls are TRBV29-1 and TRBJ2-7; possible D gene TRBD2, 5 bases. Between the trimmed V and J ends, which lost 6 bases and 1 base, there was a span of 7 bases. Germline loops: CDR1 SQVTM, CDR2 ANQGSEA. CDR3 length equals 11 residues. Written as DNA, the CDR3 is TGCAGCGTCCGGGGTTCCTACGAGCAGTACTTC. Its translation is CSVRGSYEQYF.

The V call is TRBV6-2 or TRBV6-3, the J call TRBJ2-5; D call uncertain. CDR3 size: 14 residues. V was pared by 0 bases and J by 5 bases, with 10 bases between. Germline V gene data show CDR1 as MNHEY and CDR2 as SVGEGT. The CDR3 nucleotides are TGTGCCAGCAGTTACTCGTCGGCGAGGGAGACCCAGTACTTC. Its protein is CASSYSSARETQYF.

This chain connects TRBV7-9 to TRBJ1-4, with D tentatively TRBD1 (6 bases). Trimming removed 3 bases from V and 0 bases from J, with 8 bases in between. The germline V gene has CDR1 SEHNR and CDR2 FQNEAQ (reference sequence). The CDR3 covers 15 residues. DNA for the CDR3: TGTGCCAGCAGCTTTCACAGGGCAACTAATGAAAAACTGTTTTTT. Encoded protein: CASSFHRATNEKLFF.

The CDR3 DNA follows: TGTGCCAGCAGTTTAACAGGGAATGAGCAGTTCTTC. This encodes CASSLTGNEQFF. V usage is TRBV12-3 or TRBV12-4 and J usage is TRBJ2-1; weak D call: TRBD1 (6 bases). V lost 2 bases to trimming and J lost 7 bases, with 6 bases between them. The CDR3 spans 12 residues.

The V and J genes are TRBV20-1 and TRBJ1-1; D is uncertain. The CDR3 runs to 9 residues. From germline, CDR1 is DFQATT and CDR2 SNEGSKA (reference sequence). CDR3 region: CRARHEAFF. The CDR3, as DNA: TGCAGGGCCCGACACGAAGCTTTCTTT.

V and J are TRBV14 and TRBJ1-3; the D is unclear. The germline V gene has CDR1 SGHDN and CDR2 FVKESK. Trimming removed 4 bases at V and 2 bases at J, with 12 bases between. The CDR3 has 15 residues. The CDR3 DNA reads as TGTGCCAGCAGCCGAGGGTCAGCAACTGGAAACACCATATATTTT. Protein product: CASSRGSATGNTIYF.

This chain connects TRBV9 to TRBJ2-2, with 8 bases fitting TRBD1. The CDR3 has 16 amino acids. Germline CDR1 and CDR2: SGDLS and YYNGEE. Trimming cost V 0 bases and J 3 bases; bases outside gene matches: 4. The CDR3 bases are TGTGCCAGCAGCGTAGAGGACAGGGATCACACCGGGGAGCTGTTTTTT. It yields the protein CASSVEDRDHTGELFF.

This clone was picked up one time. The chain couples TRBV27 to TRBJ2-5; 10 bases align to TRBD2. Unmatched junction bases numbered 14, after V lost 5 bases and J lost 5 bases. Per the germline V gene, CDR1 is MNHEY and CDR2 is SMNVEV (reference sequence). The CDR3 runs 17 residues. This CDR3 is CASSAGPPSGSLETQYF. Here the CDR3 DNA reads TGTGCCAGCAGTGCGGGCCCTCCTAGCGGGAGCCTCGAGACCCAGTACTTC.

The count of this clone is one. In DNA, the CDR3 is TGTGCCAGCAGGGATTTAACCGGGACAGTTGGCACTGAAGCTTTCTTT. As protein: CASRDLTGTVGTEAFF. This chain joins TRBV11-2 and TRBJ1-1; 7 bases are a match to TRBD1. The junction had 14 bases not matched to a gene; V was cut back by 6 bases and J by 4 bases. This CDR3 is built from 16 residues. Germline loops: CDR1 SGHAT, CDR2 FQNNGV.

The rearrangement links TRBV3-1 (or the pseudogene TRBV3-2) to TRBJ2-2, with 10 bases aligning to TRBD2. With 0 bases clipped from V and 5 bases from J, the junction kept 9 bases outside the gene matches. CDR1 is LGHDT, CDR2 YNNKEL, per germline (reference sequence). This CDR3 contains 18 residues. The CDR3 sequence: CASSQDPWLAGATGELFF. The CDR3, as DNA: TGTGCCAGCAGCCAAGATCCTTGGCTAGCGGGAGCTACCGGGGAGCTGTTTTTT.

The CDR3 protein is CASSRDSNYGYTF. The CDR3 DNA is TGTGCCAGCAGCAGGGACAGCAACTATGGCTACACCTTC. The rearrangement links TRBV27 to TRBJ1-2; the match to TRBD1 covers 7 bases. The junction had 3 bases not matched to a gene; V was cut back by 6 bases and J by 2 bases. The CDR3 runs to 13 residues. The germline CDR1 and CDR2 sequences are MNHEY and SMNVEV (reference sequence).

A single count supports this clone. This sequence joins TRBV3-1 (or the pseudogene TRBV3-2) and TRBJ2-7, with TRBD2 matching 8 bases. The J segment lost 3 bases and the V segment lost 0 bases, leaving 4 bases of the junction unmatched. CDR1 and CDR2 (germline): LGHDT, YNNKEL (reference sequence). This CDR3 is built from 15 residues. Here the CDR3 reads CASSQEGLGDYEQYF. CDR3 sequence (DNA): TGTGCCAGCAGCCAAGAGGGACTAGGCGACTACGAGCAGTACTTC.

The chain carries TRBV30 and TRBJ1-5, with D uncertain. The CDR3 runs to 12 residues. CDR1 and CDR2 from the germline V gene are GTSNPN and SVGIG (reference sequence). The V end lost 2 bases, the J end lost 4 bases, and 6 bases lay between the germline ends. CDR3 nucleotides: TGTGCCTGGAGTTTAACAAATCAGCCCCAGCATTTT. As protein: CAWSLTNQPQHF.

The genes are TRBV4-2 and TRBJ2-1, with 11 positions matching TRBD2. The J segment lost 5 bases and the V segment lost 6 bases, leaving 3 bases of the junction unmatched. Germline V gene sequence: CDR1 LGHNA, CDR2 YNFKEQ. This CDR3 has 14 residues. CDR3 in DNA: TGTGCCAGCAGTCAACTAGCGGGAGACAATGAGCAGTTCTTC. It translates to CASSQLAGDNEQFF.

This clone was seen more than once but under ten times. The chain links TRBV2 to TRBJ2-3, with 10 bases lining up with TRBD1. The CDR3 is made up of 16 amino acids. CDR1 SNHLY and CDR2 FYNNEI come from the germline V gene. Unmatched junction bases numbered 8, after V lost 5 bases and J lost 3 bases. In nucleotides, the CDR3 is TGTGCCAGCAGTTGGATGACAGGGGGCGGGACAGATACGCAGTATTTT. Translated, it gives CASSWMTGGGTDTQYF.